This T cell receptor (beta chain) was sequenced in a study of T cells in Graves' hyperthyroidism and ophthalmopathy. The wider study: Peripheral blood specimens were obtained at initial diagnosis, prior to any treatment.

Trimming cost V 5 bases and J 4 bases, with 8 bases left between them. The CDR3 runs to 12 residues. Germline V gene data show CDR1 as SGHAT and CDR2 as FQNNGV. Study-wide points: Blood also held most thyroid clonotypes expanded beyond 0.001.

Authors of the study amplified TCR beta CDR3 regions from RNA transcripts. Researchers ran a first-round RT-PCR on the TCR CDR3 using the HTBI primer set. TCRdb fed the multiplex PCR reads into MiXCR, producing one record per CDR3 protein. The data show about 400,000 distinct CDR3 sequences, with 14% to 15% seen just once and roughly 33% held by the top ten. As regards this clonotype: Its target is unknown.

Graves' hyperthyroidism qualified as stable when ophthalmopathy did not progress within 18 months. In patients aged 18 to 65, hyperthyroidism was newly diagnosed, with duration under 2 months. Material for sequencing was blood. The clonotype was recovered from a woman aged 25 to 39 with Graves' hyperthyroidism. This chain connects TRBV11-2 to TRBJ1-2; D is unresolved. DNA of the CDR3: TGTGCCAGCAGCCCCTCGGGCTATGGCTACACCTTC. It specifies CASSPSGYGYTF.